These T cell receptor beta chains were read from a single sample in a study of cytomegalovirus exposure and HLA in healthy donors. The assay was immunoSEQ multiplex PCR, and TCRdb's table has in-frame clones only and misses some. This table has some 190,000 clones, under 80% appearing once. The sequencing sample was made of PBMCs. These receptors were obtained from a young man in good health and CMV-seropositive. Each CDR3 is given with its conserved first and last residue. D genes are given only for firm matches. A row's size may be missing; if present it is once, few, many or a size class.

v_call: TRBV11-3; j_call: TRBJ2-1; d_call: TRBD2; clone_size: -; cdr3_nt: TGTGCCAGCAGCCCCCGACTAGCGGGGACCGGGCCCTACAATGAGCAGTTCTTC; cdr3_aa: CASSPRLAGTGPYNEQFF
v_call: TRBV5-6; j_call: TRBJ1-2; d_call: TRBD1; clone_size: -; cdr3_nt: TGTGCCAGCAGCTTAATGCTTGGGGGACAGGCGTATACGAACTATGGCTACACCTTC; cdr3_aa: CASSLMLGGQAYTNYGYTF
v_call: TRBV7-9; j_call: TRBJ1-4; d_call: TRBD1; clone_size: -; cdr3_nt: TGTGCCAGCAGCCCACAGGGGGCACGCGAAAAACTGTTTTTT; cdr3_aa: CASSPQGAREKLFF
v_call: TRBV5-4; j_call: TRBJ2-3; d_call: -; clone_size: once; cdr3_nt: TGTGCCAGCAGCTTGGATCGTGGGGCCGCAGGGACGCAGTATTTT; cdr3_aa: CASSLDRGAAGTQYF
v_call: TRBV7-2; j_call: TRBJ1-5; d_call: TRBD1; clone_size: -; cdr3_nt: TGTGCCAGCAGCTTAGGGGGACAGGGGAATCAGCCCCAGCATTTT; cdr3_aa: CASSLGGQGNQPQHF
v_call: TRBV7-2; j_call: TRBJ2-1; d_call: TRBD2; clone_size: -; cdr3_nt: TGTGCCAGCAGCTTAGTAGCGGGGGGCAAGAGCTCCTACAATGAGCAGTTCTTC; cdr3_aa: CASSLVAGGKSSYNEQFF
v_call: TRBV7-6; j_call: TRBJ1-5; d_call: TRBD1; clone_size: once; cdr3_nt: TGTGCCAGCAGCTTAGAGGTAGGGGGCTTTGGACAGCCCCAGCATTTT; cdr3_aa: CASSLEVGGFGQPQHF
v_call: TRBV7-3; j_call: TRBJ2-5; d_call: -; clone_size: once; cdr3_nt: TGTGCCAGCAGCTTATACGGCGGAGGAGAGACCCAGTACTTC; cdr3_aa: CASSLYGGGETQYF
v_call: TRBV11-3; j_call: TRBJ1-1; d_call: -; clone_size: -; cdr3_nt: TGTGCCAGCAGCTTAACAGGGAACACTGAAGCTTTCTTT; cdr3_aa: CASSLTGNTEAFF
v_call: TRBV7-2; j_call: TRBJ1-4; d_call: TRBD1; clone_size: few; cdr3_nt: TGTGCCAGCAGCGGGGGACAGGGTTGGGAAAAACTGTTTTTT; cdr3_aa: CASSGGQGWEKLFF
v_call: TRBV5-1; j_call: TRBJ2-5; d_call: TRBD1; clone_size: -; cdr3_nt: TGCGCCAGCAGCTTGGAGGACAGGGCCCAAGAGACCCAGTACTTC; cdr3_aa: CASSLEDRAQETQYF
v_call: TRBV7-7; j_call: TRBJ2-5; d_call: -; clone_size: -; cdr3_nt: TGTGCTAGCAGTCCAGACAGGGAGACCCAGTACTTC; cdr3_aa: CASSPDRETQYF
v_call: TRBV6-1; j_call: TRBJ1-5; d_call: -; clone_size: -; cdr3_nt: TGTGCCAGCAGGGAGACAGCTGGATATGGTGAGCCCCAGCATTTT; cdr3_aa: CASRETAGYGEPQHF
v_call: TRBV13; j_call: TRBJ2-5; d_call: -; clone_size: -; cdr3_nt: TGTGCCAGCAGCTTAGGGCGAGGAGAGACCCAGTACTTC; cdr3_aa: CASSLGRGETQYF
v_call: TRBV25-1; j_call: TRBJ2-5; d_call: -; clone_size: -; cdr3_nt: TGTGCCAGCAGCTTGACAGGTTCGAGGGAGACCCAGTACTTC; cdr3_aa: CASSLTGSRETQYF
v_call: TRBV28; j_call: TRBJ1-3; d_call: -; clone_size: once; cdr3_nt: TGTGCCAGCAGCAAACGGGCAGGGCTAGGAAACACCATATATTTT; cdr3_aa: CASSKRAGLGNTIYF
v_call: TRBV30; j_call: TRBJ1-1; d_call: TRBD1; clone_size: -; cdr3_nt: TGTGCCTGGTCCTTCGGGACAGGGGGCACTGAAGCTTTCTTT; cdr3_aa: CAWSFGTGGTEAFF
v_call: TRBV7-6; j_call: TRBJ1-2; d_call: -; clone_size: -; cdr3_nt: TGTGCCAGCGGCTTGGGGGCCGGTGGCTACACCTTC; cdr3_aa: CASGLGAGGYTF
v_call: TRBV4-1; j_call: TRBJ2-1; d_call: -; clone_size: -; cdr3_nt: TGCGCCAGCAGCAAAGGTTCGAGCGGCGCCTACAATGAGCAGTTCTTC; cdr3_aa: CASSKGSSGAYNEQFF
v_call: TRBV6-5; j_call: TRBJ2-7; d_call: TRBD1; clone_size: -; cdr3_nt: TGTGCCAGCAGTTGGGGACAGGGCTCCTACGAGCAGTACTTC; cdr3_aa: CASSWGQGSYEQYF
v_call: TRBV28; j_call: TRBJ2-5; d_call: TRBD2; clone_size: -; cdr3_nt: TGTGCCAGCAGTTTGCTTCGGTTAGCGGGACAAGAGACCCAGTACTTC; cdr3_aa: CASSLLRLAGQETQYF
v_call: TRBV5-1; j_call: TRBJ1-2; d_call: -; clone_size: -; cdr3_nt: TGCGCCAGCAGCTTGGGACATGACTATGGCTACACCTTC; cdr3_aa: CASSLGHDYGYTF
v_call: TRBV19; j_call: TRBJ2-3; d_call: TRBD1; clone_size: -; cdr3_nt: TGTGCCAGTAGTAGGACAGGGTACGGCACAGATACGCAGTATTTT; cdr3_aa: CASSRTGYGTDTQYF
v_call: TRBV5-4; j_call: TRBJ2-1; d_call: TRBD2; clone_size: once; cdr3_nt: TGTGCCAGCAGCCTTAGCGGGAGGATTGGGAATGAGCAGTTCTTC; cdr3_aa: CASSLSGRIGNEQFF
v_call: TRBV7-7; j_call: TRBJ2-3; d_call: -; clone_size: -; cdr3_nt: TGTGCTAGCAGCCCCTCGGGACTCGATACGCAGTATTTT; cdr3_aa: CASSPSGLDTQYF
v_call: TRBV19; j_call: TRBJ1-2; d_call: TRBD1; clone_size: -; cdr3_nt: TGTGCCAGTAGCGTGACAGGGACCTATGGCTACACCTTC; cdr3_aa: CASSVTGTYGYTF
v_call: TRBV7-3; j_call: TRBJ2-2; d_call: TRBD1; clone_size: -; cdr3_nt: TGTGCCAGCAGCTTAATTCCAGGACAGGGGTTCGGGGAGCTGTTTTTT; cdr3_aa: CASSLIPGQGFGELFF
v_call: TRBV7-6; j_call: TRBJ2-7; d_call: -; clone_size: few; cdr3_nt: TGTGCCAGCAGCTCCGGCGGAGGACGGAACTACGAGCAGTACTTC; cdr3_aa: CASSSGGGRNYEQYF
v_call: TRBV10-3; j_call: TRBJ2-1; d_call: -; clone_size: few; cdr3_nt: TGTGCCATCAGTGCTCAGGGGTGGGAGCAGTTCTTC; cdr3_aa: CAISAQGWEQFF